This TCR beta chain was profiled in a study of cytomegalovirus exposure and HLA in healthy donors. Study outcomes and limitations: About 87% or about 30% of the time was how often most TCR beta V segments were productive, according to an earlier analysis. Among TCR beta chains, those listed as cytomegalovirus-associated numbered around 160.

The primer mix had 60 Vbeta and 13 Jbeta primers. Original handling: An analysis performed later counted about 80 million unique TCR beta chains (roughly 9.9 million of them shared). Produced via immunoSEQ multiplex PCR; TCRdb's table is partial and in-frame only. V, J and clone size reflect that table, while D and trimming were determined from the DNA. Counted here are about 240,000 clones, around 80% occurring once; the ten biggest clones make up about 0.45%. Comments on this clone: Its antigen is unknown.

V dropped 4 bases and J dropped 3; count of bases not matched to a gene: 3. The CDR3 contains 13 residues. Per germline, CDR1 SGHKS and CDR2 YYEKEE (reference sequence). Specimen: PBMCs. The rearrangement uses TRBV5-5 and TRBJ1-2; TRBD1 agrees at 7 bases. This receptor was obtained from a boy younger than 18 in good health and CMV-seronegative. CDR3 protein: CASSVQGDYGYTF. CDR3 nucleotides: TGTGCCAGCAGCGTTCAGGGGGACTATGGCTACACCTTC. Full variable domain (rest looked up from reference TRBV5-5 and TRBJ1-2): DAGVTQSPTHLIKTRGQQVTLRCSPISGHKSVSWYQQVLGQGPQFIFQYYEKEERGRGNFPDRFSARQFPNYSSELNVNALLLGDSALYLCASSVQGDYGYTFGSGTRLTVV.